This T cell receptor beta chain was captured in a study of blood T cell repertoires in COVID-19. Overall study context: Whether acute or convalescent, the COVID-19 samples came from the United States, Italy and Spain. From T cells, B-cell-depleted T cells, or PBMCs came the material, which was cDNA or gDNA.

This clone was observed once. The V segment lost 4 bases and the J segment 7 bases; nucleotides outside the gene matches: 11. The CDR3 totals 17 residues. CDR1 and CDR2 from the germline V gene are SGDLS and YYNGEE. Original analysis: The authors estimated nucleated cell counts from reference gene primer amplification. Clones were sequenced by immunoSEQ multiplex PCR, and TCRdb holds only the in-frame ones, with some missing. The V and J calls and clone size were taken over from that table, and D and trimming were inferred from the DNA. In the table there are about 170,000 clones, around 89% of which are singletons.

Input material: peripheral blood. V is TRBV9 and J is TRBJ2-3, with TRBD2 matching over 14 bases. The sequence came from a man aged 50-59 years who had recovered from COVID-19. CDR3 nucleotide sequence: TGTGCCAGCAGCCTCGGACTAGCGGGGGGACCCACGAATACGCAGTATTTT. Its protein product is CASSLGLAGGPTNTQYF.